These 15 T cell receptor beta chains originate from one sample sequenced in a study of T cell responses to AZD1222 COVID-19 vaccine. Clones were read by immunoSEQ multiplex PCR, and TCRdb kept only the in-frame ones, dropping some. The data hold around 160,000 clones, with about 90% observed a single time. Sequenced material: peripheral blood, taken 28 days after the second AZD1222 dose. These receptors were obtained from an adult who received the AZD1222 COVID-19 vaccine.

V is TRBV28 and J is TRBJ1-6; no definite D call. The CDR3 runs to 15 residues. V was pared by 6 bases and J by 0 bases, with 9 bases between. Germline lookup yields CDR1 MDHEN and CDR2 SYDVKM. The DNA of the CDR3 is TGTGCCAGCAGCCAACGGAGCTCCTATAATTCACCCCTCCACTTT. It specifies CASSQRSSYNSPLHF.

V and J are TRBV5-1 and TRBJ1-2; tentatively, D is TRBD1 (6 bases). The CDR3 extends over 16 amino acids. Germline CDR1 reads SGHRS; CDR2 reads YFSETQ. V was pared by 4 bases and J by 7 bases, with 23 bases between. CDR3 in amino acids: CASSAFLPEQGGGYTF. The DNA of the CDR3 is TGCGCCAGCAGCGCGTTTTTACCTGAACAGGGAGGTGGCTACACCTTC. Together with reference TRBV5-1 and TRBJ1-2, the CDR3 gives the full variable domain: KAGVTQTPRYLIKTRGQQVTLSCSPISGHRSVSWYQQTPGQGLQFLFEYFSETQRNKGNFPGRFSGRQFSNSRSEMNVSTLELGDSALYLCASSAFLPEQGGGYTFGSGTRLTVV.

In this sample, this clone turned up once. An end of the junction differs from the germline gene, which may be a read error. The chain links TRBV7-3 to TRBJ1-2; no definite D call. Per germline, CDR1 SGHTA and CDR2 FQGTGA. The CDR3 has 12 amino acids. The CDR3 nucleotides are TGTGCCAGCAGCGGAAACGAGGGTCTCGTGGCCTTC. This gives the protein CASSGNEGLVAF.

V is TRBV19 and J is TRBJ1-5; TRBD1 agrees at 8 bases. The CDR3 is 15 residues long. V dropped 3 bases and J dropped 5; count of bases not matched to a gene: 6. CDR1 is LNHDA, CDR2 SQIVND, per germline (reference sequence). CDR3 loop: CASSIEGDRYQPQHF. DNA for the CDR3: TGTGCCAGTAGTATCGAAGGGGACAGGTATCAGCCCCAGCATTTT.

This sequence joins TRBV27 and TRBJ1-1, with D unresolved. The germline V gene encodes CDR1 MNHEY and CDR2 SMNVEV (reference sequence). The CDR3 runs 13 residues. Trimming removed 2 bases at V and 8 bases at J, with 12 bases between. This CDR3 is CASSLMYEQEAFF. In nucleotides, the CDR3 is TGTGCCAGCAGTTTAATGTATGAACAGGAAGCTTTCTTT.

The V gene is TRBV9, the J gene TRBJ2-4; D is perhaps TRBD1 (6 bases). This CDR3 spans 14 amino acids. The V gene's germline CDR1 is SGDLS and CDR2 YYNGEE. V lost 0 bases and J 6 bases, leaving 10 bases between the germline ends. The CDR3 reads CASSVDLTGNIQYF. CDR3 bases: TGTGCCAGCAGCGTAGACCTGACAGGAAACATTCAGTACTTC.

The V call is TRBV2, the J call TRBJ1-4, with D perhaps TRBD1 (5 bases). CDR3 length: 15 amino acids. The V gene lost 0 bases and the J gene lost 7 bases, with 12 bases spanning the gap. The V gene's germline CDR1 is SNHLY and CDR2 FYNNEI. Here the CDR3 reads CASSEASLGGEKLFF. For the CDR3, the DNA is TGTGCCAGCAGTGAAGCGTCCTTGGGGGGTGAAAAACTGTTTTTT.

This CDR3 is CAISESGANNQPQHF. CDR3 DNA sequence: TGTGCCATCAGTGAATCCGGGGCCAACAATCAGCCCCAGCATTTT. V is TRBV10-3 and J is TRBJ1-5; D is possibly TRBD1 (5 bases). The CDR3 runs to 15 residues. Trimming left V 3 bases short and J 3 bases short, with 12 bases between. Germline values: CDR1 ENHRY, CDR2 SYGVKD.

The rearrangement uses TRBV5-6 and TRBJ1-6, with a tentative D call TRBD1 (6 bases). Between the trimmed V and J ends, which lost 3 bases and 6 bases, there was a span of 25 bases. The CDR3 length is 19 residues. Germline CDR1 and CDR2: SGHDT and YYEEEE. CDR3 region: CASSSPGQDTPYGNSPLHF. The CDR3 DNA reads TGTGCCAGCAGCTCACCGGGACAAGACACCCCCTATGGTAATTCACCCCTCCACTTT.

The rearrangement uses TRBV3-1 (or the pseudogene TRBV3-2) and TRBJ2-7; no definite D call. CDR3 length: 13 amino acids. Germline-derived CDR1 and CDR2 are LGHDT and YNNKEL (reference sequence). Trimming stripped 1 base from V and 4 bases from J, with 8 bases between. The CDR3 loop reads CASSQGSEYEQYF. The CDR3 DNA follows: TGTGCCAGCAGCCAAGGTTCGGAGTACGAGCAGTACTTC.

The CDR3 reads CASSLAPRVLSNSPLHF. The CDR3 nucleotides read TGTGCCAGCAGCCTCGCCCCAAGGGTTTTAAGTAATTCACCCCTCCACTTT. The chain has TRBV7-6 and TRBJ1-6, with D unclear. V was pared by 5 bases and J by 6 bases, with 20 bases between. CDR3 length: 17 amino acids. Germline V lookup: CDR1 SGHVS, CDR2 FNYEAQ.

The chain uses TRBV6-5 and TRBJ2-7; 7 bases are a match to TRBD1. Trimming removed 2 bases from V and 3 bases from J; junction bases left unmatched: 4. The CDR3 consists of 14 residues. CDR1 is MNHEY, CDR2 SVGAGI, per germline. The CDR3 region is CASSYGDRDYEQYF. CDR3 coding DNA: TGTGCCAGCAGTTACGGAGACAGGGACTACGAGCAGTACTTC.

The genes are TRBV7-2 and TRBJ1-2; perhaps TRBD1 as D (5 bases). Germline CDR1 SGHTA, CDR2 FQGNSA. The CDR3 runs to 12 residues. V lost 3 bases, J lost 7 bases, and 9 bases lay in between. The CDR3 DNA reads as TGTGCCAGCAGCTTTGGGACTGCTGGCTACACCTTC. Its translation: CASSFGTAGYTF.

V is TRBV5-1 and J is TRBJ1-1, with a possible D match to TRBD1 (6 bases). Germline values: CDR1 SGHRS, CDR2 YFSETQ. The CDR3 extends over 15 amino acids. V was trimmed by 0 bases and J by 4 bases, leaving 13 bases between them. CDR3 sequence (DNA): TGCGCCAGCAGCTTGGATTGGGAAGGGGGCACTGAAGCTTTCTTT. Translated, it gives CASSLDWEGGTEAFF.

The chain joins TRBV7-9 to TRBJ1-1; D is uncertain. Germline CDR1 reads SEHNR; CDR2 reads FQNEAQ (reference sequence). Trimming left V 1 base short and J 6 bases short, with 6 bases between. The CDR3 has 12 residues. In DNA, the CDR3 is TGTGCCAGCAGCTTAGGGACTTCTGAAGCTTTCTTT. This encodes CASSLGTSEAFF.